This T cell receptor beta chain was identified during a study of a mutant IDH1 vaccine in newly diagnosed glioma. Study background: Radiotherapy alone preceded vaccination by 4-6 weeks; alternatively, vaccination started with temozolomide cycles.

In the case of this clone: Antigen: not known.

Study-wide results and caveats: Top peripheral T cell clonotype shifts appeared unrelated to pseudoprogression.

Time point here: week 47, end of study. The content of each vaccine dose was 300 ug of mutant IDH1 20-mer peptide, and topical imiquimod accompanied it. CDR1 SGHDT and CDR2 YYEEEE come from the germline V gene. The ends lost 1 base at V and 6 bases at J; junction bases unmatched: 15. The CDR3 loop spans 17 amino acids. The table came from immunoSEQ multiplex PCR; TCRdb's copy has only in-frame clones and leaves some out. The sample includes 84,000 or so clones, approximately 80% of them seen just once. The chain carries TRBV5-6 and TRBJ2-7; TRBD1 matches at 8 bases. The source is a man in his forties with glioma. This sample comprised PBMCs, obtained from a glioma patient whose treatment included an IDH1 peptide vaccine. In DNA form, the CDR3 reads TGTGCCAGCAGCTTGCTGGGTGTGGGGCAGGGGGCTGGCGAGCAGTACTTC. Protein product: CASSLLGVGQGAGEQYF.